This TCR beta chain emerged from a study of OX40 agonist ivuxolimab in advanced cancers. Study background: Partial responses were seen in three patients, one with hepatocellular carcinoma and two with cutaneous melanoma.

This clone came up once. CDR3 length: 9 residues. Trimming shortened V by 8 bases and J by 8 bases, and 4 bases separated the two germline ends. CDR1 MNHEY and CDR2 SMNVEV come from the germline V gene (reference sequence). Using immunoSEQ multiplex PCR, the repertoire was profiled, and TCRdb retains in-frame clones only, with some absent. This sample has about 52,000 clones, with 94% found just once. Sample: CD4+ or CD8+ T cells sorted from blood, taken in a trial of the OX40 agonist ivuxolimab. The receptor was derived from an adult with an advanced solid tumor such as melanoma, head and neck, liver or kidney cancer. The rearrangement links TRBV27 to TRBJ2-1; D is uncertain. Here the CDR3 reads CASGDEQFF. The CDR3 nucleotides are TGTGCCAGCGGCGATGAGCAGTTCTTC.